This entry lists 18 T cell receptor beta chains sequenced from one sample in a study of cytomegalovirus exposure and HLA in healthy donors. The PCR ran on 60 Vbeta and 13 Jbeta primers. Libraries were prepared by immunoSEQ multiplex PCR; TCRdb keeps only in-frame clonotypes and omits some of them. The sample includes 200,000 or so clones, roughly 80% of them seen just once. Specimen: PBMCs. These receptors came from a man aged 40-49 years in good health and CMV-seropositive.

The chain recombines TRBV9 with TRBJ2-7, with D tentatively TRBD2 (6 bases). The CDR3 spans 14 residues. The germline V gene encodes CDR1 SGDLS and CDR2 YYNGEE. V dropped 4 bases and J dropped 3 bases, with 14 bases sitting between them. The CDR3 DNA is TGTGCCAGCAGCCTCGTCCCGGGGGACTACGAGCAGTACTTC. It encodes CASSLVPGDYEQYF. The full variable domain, its missing parts supplied by reference TRBV9 and TRBJ2-7, is DSGVTQTPKHLITATGQRVTLRCSPRSGDLSVYWYQQSLDQGLQFLIQYYNGEERAKGNILERFSAQQFPDLHSELNLSSLELGDSALYFCASSLVPGDYEQYFGPGTRLTVT.

This chain joins TRBV19 and TRBJ1-6; D may be TRBD1 (6 bases). This CDR3 is built from 14 residues. With 5 bases removed from V and 9 bases from J, the gap between germline ends came to 14 bases. The germline gives CDR1 LNHDA, CDR2 SQIVND (reference sequence). CDR3 DNA: TGTGCCAGTAGTGCACAGGGAAGCGGTTCACCCCTCCACTTT. It yields the protein CASSAQGSGSPLHF.

This clone was seen only a few times. The genes are TRBV5-1 and TRBJ2-3; no clear D. The CDR3 totals 14 residues. Trimming stripped 0 bases from V and 1 base from J, with 6 bases between. CDR1 and CDR2 from the germline V gene are SGHRS and YFSETQ. This CDR3 is CASSLGSGTDTQYF. CDR3 DNA sequence: TGCGCCAGCAGCTTGGGGAGCGGCACAGATACGCAGTATTTT.

The chain joins TRBV4-3 to TRBJ2-4, with TRBD2 matching 13 bases. The CDR3 is 17 residues long. CDR1 and CDR2 from the germline V gene are LGHNA and YSLEER. Trimming took 6 bases from V and 6 from J; bases not matched to a gene: 11. This CDR3 reads CASSLGLAGARGNIQYF. The DNA of the CDR3 is TGCGCCAGCAGTCTCGGACTAGCGGGGGCACGAGGAAACATTCAGTACTTC.

This clone has more than one count but fewer than ten. The DNA for the CDR3 is TGTGCCATCAGTGAGTCCGGAGGGGAAGGAAACACCATATATTTT. Translation gives CAISESGGEGNTIYF. V is TRBV10-3 and J is TRBJ1-3; D may be TRBD1 (5 bases). This CDR3 is 15 amino acids long. Per the germline V gene, CDR1 is ENHRY and CDR2 is SYGVKD. The V gene lost 0 bases and the J gene lost 4 bases, with 10 bases spanning the gap.

The V gene is TRBV4-3, the J gene TRBJ1-3; D gene ambiguous. Germline lookup yields CDR1 LGHNA and CDR2 YSLEER. The CDR3 spans 15 residues. Trimming shortened V by 3 bases and J by 0 bases, and 9 bases separated the two germline ends. DNA of the CDR3: TGCGCCAGCAGCCAGAGCGGGGACTCTGGAAACACCATATATTTT. Its protein is CASSQSGDSGNTIYF.

This clone was picked up a small number of times. This chain connects TRBV20-1 to TRBJ2-5, with a weak D call TRBD2 (6 bases). V was cut by 7 bases and J by 3 bases, with 9 bases left in between. This CDR3 has 11 amino acids. CDR1 DFQATT and CDR2 SNEGSKA come from the germline V gene (reference sequence). DNA for the CDR3: TGCAGTGGCGGGGTTAAAGAGACCCAGTACTTC. Protein: CSGGVKETQYF.

This chain joins TRBV11-2 and TRBJ1-1; D is ambiguous. This CDR3 is 13 amino acids long. Germline V gene lookup returns CDR1 SGHAT and CDR2 FQNNGV. The V end lost 4 bases, the J end lost 5 bases, and 11 bases lay between the germline ends. CDR3 amino acids: CASSSLRRTEAFF. The CDR3, as DNA: TGTGCCAGCAGCTCCCTTCGGCGGACTGAAGCTTTCTTT.

The chain is built from TRBV5-4 and TRBJ2-3; TRBD2 matches 11 bases. V lost 1 base and J lost 11; bases outside the gene matches: 9. The CDR3 extends over 15 amino acids. CDR1 is SGHNT, CDR2 YYREEE, per germline (reference sequence). In DNA form, the CDR3 reads TGTGCCAGCAGCTTGTACCTAGCGGGGGGCAGCGGGCAGTATTTT. Its protein product is CASSLYLAGGSGQYF. Supplemented by reference TRBV5-4 and TRBJ2-3, the full variable domain reads ETGVTQSPTHLIKTRGQQVTLRCSSQSGHNTVSWYQQALGQGPQFIFQYYREEENGRGNFPPRFSGLQFPNYSSELNVNALELDDSALYLCASSLYLAGGSGQYFGPGTRLTVL.

This chain joins TRBV27 and TRBJ1-2; TRBD1 matches at 10 bases. This CDR3 region has 17 residues. Unmatched junction bases numbered 9, after V lost 3 bases and J lost 2 bases. Germline CDR1 MNHEY, CDR2 SMNVEV (reference sequence). The CDR3 reads CASSFYLGQGSNYGYTF. The CDR3 nucleotides read TGTGCCAGCAGTTTCTACTTGGGACAGGGGTCGAACTATGGCTACACCTTC.

This rearrangement joins TRBV4-2 to TRBJ1-2; D is uncertain. The CDR3 totals 14 residues. V was cut by 1 base and J by 8 bases, with 14 bases left in between. Germline CDR1 LGHNA, CDR2 YNFKEQ. CDR3 DNA: TGTGCCAGCAGCCAAGGAAGAGGGTCCGGGGGCTACACCTTC. Its protein is CASSQGRGSGGYTF.

This clone was picked up one time. The chain uses TRBV19 and TRBJ2-1; D remains unclear. The CDR3 runs to 13 residues. Per germline, CDR1 LNHDA and CDR2 SQIVND (reference sequence). The V end lost 7 bases, the J end lost 9 bases, and 16 bases lay between the germline ends. CDR3 region: CASTTFNLGEQFF. The CDR3 DNA follows: TGTGCCAGTACCACTTTTAACCTCGGTGAGCAGTTCTTC.

This chain joins TRBV9 and TRBJ2-7; 10 positions match TRBD1. This CDR3 contains 15 residues. CDR1 and CDR2 from the germline V gene are SGDLS and YYNGEE. Trimming removed 2 bases from V and 5 bases from J; junction bases left unmatched: 7. DNA of the CDR3: TGTGCCAGCAGCGTCTTAGGGACAGGGGAGAACGAGCAGTACTTC. This sequence encodes CASSVLGTGENEQYF.

V is TRBV9 and J is TRBJ1-5; 11 bases map to TRBD1. The ends lost 3 bases at V and 9 bases at J; junction bases unmatched: 8. Germline loops: CDR1 SGDLS, CDR2 YYNGEE. The length of the CDR3 is 15 residues. The CDR3 region is CASSAGTGGSRPQHF. CDR3 DNA sequence: TGTGCCAGCAGCGCCGGGACAGGGGGGTCTAGGCCCCAGCATTTT.

The CDR3 sequence: CASRGGNTIYF. As DNA, the CDR3 is TGTGCCAGCCGGGGGGGAAACACCATATATTTT. V gene TRBV9 combines with J gene TRBJ1-3, with TRBD1 as a possible D gene (5 bases). CDR1 SGDLS and CDR2 YYNGEE come from the germline V gene. CDR3 size: 11 residues. Trimming took off 7 bases at V and 4 bases at J, with 6 bases between the two ends.

J is TRBJ2-7 and V is TRBV7-8, with D perhaps TRBD1 (5 bases). The CDR3 spans 12 residues. Germline CDR1 SGHVS, CDR2 FQNEAQ. Deletions cut 10 bases from V and 4 bases from J, with 14 bases between. CDR3: CATAASGYEQYF. CDR3 DNA sequence: TGTGCCACAGCAGCCTCAGGGTACGAGCAGTACTTC.

The V gene is TRBV28, the J gene TRBJ2-7; 7 bases map to TRBD1. The V gene end was trimmed by 5 bases and the J gene end by 2 bases; junction bases not matched to a gene: 6. The CDR3 is 14 amino acids. Germline V CDR1 and CDR2: MDHEN, SYDVKM. The DNA of the CDR3 is TGTGCCAGCAGTGAAGGACAGGTCCCCTACGAGCAGTACTTC. Its protein product is CASSEGQVPYEQYF.

The rearrangement uses TRBV10-3 and TRBJ2-3; D is undetermined. Germline V gives CDR1 ENHRY, CDR2 SYGVKD. V lost 2 bases to trimming and J lost 2 bases, with 17 bases between them. The CDR3 runs to 17 residues. The CDR3 region is CAISEQYSRYHTDTQYF. The CDR3 DNA sequence: TGTGCCATCAGTGAGCAATACAGCAGGTACCACACAGATACGCAGTATTTT.